This is a list of T cell receptor beta chains from one sample in a study of shared clonotypes between healthy human individuals. TCRdb keeps only in-frame clones here, not all; method: immunoSEQ multiplex PCR. The data contain a few million clones, around 90% of them seen just once; the ten biggest clones take up around 0.14%. Input material: naive CD4+ T cells sorted from blood. All receptors come from a man aged 18 to 29 in good health. Both conserved end residues are part of each CDR3. D genes are given only for firm matches. Where a row states a size, it is once, few, many or the class of an expanded clone; other rows omit it.

J gene | CDR3 length | D gene | V gene | clone size | CDR3 DNA | CDR3 protein
TRBJ2-1 | 15 | TRBD2 | TRBV9 | once | TGTGCCAGCAGCGTAGCCAGCGGGAATTACAATGAGCAGTTCTTC | CASSVASGNYNEQFF
TRBJ2-7 | 13 | - | TRBV23-1 | - | TGCGCCAGCACTTTAGGCAAACCCTACGAGCAGTACTTC | CASTLGKPYEQYF
TRBJ2-6 | 14 | - | TRBV7-6 | - | TGTGCCAGCAGCCATATCTCTGGGGCCAACGTCCTGACTTTC | CASSHISGANVLTF
TRBJ1-4 | 14 | - | TRBV6-1 | - | TGTGCCAGCAGTGGCAGGGTTCCTAATGAAAAACTGTTTTTT | CASSGRVPNEKLFF
TRBJ1-4 | 16 | - | TRBV10-1 | - | TGCGCCAGCAGTCGAGATCGACAGTGCCCTAATGAAAAACTGTTTTTT | CASSRDRQCPNEKLFF
TRBJ2-7 | 14 | - | TRBV6-5 | - | TGTGCCAGCAGTTACTCAAAGGGGCGTAGCGAGCAGTACTTC | CASSYSKGRSEQYF
TRBJ1-1 | 11 | - | TRBV6-1 | - | TGTGCCAGCAGTGAAGAGGGCCAGGCTTTCTTT | CASSEEGQAFF
TRBJ2-7 | 11 | - | TRBV4-3 | - | TGCGCCAGCAGCAGGGGCGACGAGCAGTACTTC | CASSRGDEQYF
TRBJ2-7 | 13 | - | TRBV7-2 | - | TGTGCCAGCAGCCCTCATCAGACCTACGAGCAGTACTTC | CASSPHQTYEQYF
TRBJ2-2 | 18 | - | TRBV23-1 | - | TGCGCCAGTAAATACAGGGGCGCGTTAGCGGAGAACACCGGGGAGCTGTTTTTT | CASKYRGALAENTGELFF
TRBJ1-4 | 16 | - | TRBV27 | - | TGTGCCAGCAGTCCCCGGGGGACATTCTTGGGGGAAAAACTGTTTTTT | CASSPRGTFLGEKLFF
TRBJ2-1 | 14 | - | TRBV5-1 | - | TGCGCCAGCAGCATAGACAGCTCCTACAATGAGCAGTTCTTC | CASSIDSSYNEQFF
TRBJ2-7 | 13 | - | TRBV6-5 | - | TGTGCCAGCAGGGGCCCCCTCTCCTACGAGCAGTACTTC | CASRGPLSYEQYF
TRBJ2-3 | 16 | - | TRBV5-4 | - | TGTGCCAGCAGCATACCGGGGGTATCGGGGACAGATACGCAGTATTTT | CASSIPGVSGTDTQYF
TRBJ2-1 | 12 | - | TRBV10-3 | - | TGTGCCATCAGTGAGTCGATAGGTGAGCAGTTCTTC | CAISESIGEQFF
TRBJ2-5 | 17 | TRBD1 | TRBV7-2 | once | TGTGCCAGCAGCCGGACAGGGAAGGTTTGGTACCAAGAGACCCAGTACTTC | CASSRTGKVWYQETQYF
TRBJ2-1 | 16 | - | TRBV7-9 | - | TGTGCCAGCAGCCCATTGGGTACCGTGGGTGGGAATGAGCAGTTCTTC | CASSPLGTVGGNEQFF
TRBJ2-5 | 16 | - | TRBV15 | - | TGTGCCACCAGCAGAGATCGGCCAGCCAACCAAGAGACCCAGTACTTC | CATSRDRPANQETQYF
TRBJ1-3 | 18 | - | TRBV4-3 | - | TGCGCCAGCAGCCAAGGCGCGGGGGGTAGTTGGTCTGGAAACACCATATATTTT | CASSQGAGGSWSGNTIYF
TRBJ1-6 | 18 | TRBD1 | TRBV4-3 | - | TGCGCCAGCAGCCAATTGGGAGGGGGCGCAGGCTATAATTCACCCCTCCACTTT | CASSQLGGGAGYNSPLHF
TRBJ2-4 | 16 | - | TRBV11-2 | - | TGTGCCAGCAGCCTAAGGCTAGCAGAACTCGAAAACATTCAGTACTTC | CASSLRLAELENIQYF
TRBJ1-2 | 13 | - | TRBV19 | - | TGTGCCAGTAATTACAGACGTAACTATGGCTACACCTTC | CASNYRRNYGYTF
TRBJ1-1 | 15 | - | TRBV7-3 | - | TGTGCCAGCAGCTTAAATAACGGGGTAAACACTGAAGCTTTCTTT | CASSLNNGVNTEAFF
TRBJ2-2 | 15 | - | TRBV7-2 | - | TGTGCCAGCAGCTTAGTACTCCCCTCCATCGGGGAGCTGTTTTTT | CASSLVLPSIGELFF
TRBJ2-1 | 15 | TRBD2 | TRBV2 | - | TGTGCCAGCAGCTCATCGGGACTAGCGGCCAATGAGCAGTTCTTC | CASSSSGLAANEQFF
TRBJ2-5 | 14 | TRBD2 | TRBV9 | - | TGTGCCAGCACTAGACTAGCGGGGGAAGAGACCCAGTACTTC | CASTRLAGEETQYF
TRBJ1-1 | 13 | - | TRBV19 | few | TGTGCCAGTAGTGTGCGCGGAGAAAATGAAGCTTTCTTT | CASSVRGENEAFF
TRBJ2-3 | 12 | - | TRBV7-2 | - | TGTGCCAGCAGCTCCCTAGGGGATACGCAGTATTTT | CASSSLGDTQYF
TRBJ2-7 | 15 | TRBD1 | TRBV5-6 | once | TGTGCCAGCAGCTTGTGGCAGGGGGTGGCCTACGAGCAGTACTTC | CASSLWQGVAYEQYF
TRBJ2-7 | 15 | - | TRBV7-2 | - | TGTGCCAGCAGCTTGGAGATGGGGCCCATCTTGACGCAGTACTTC | CASSLEMGPILTQYF
TRBJ1-3 | 16 | TRBD1 | TRBV15 | - | TGTGCCACCAGTAGGGACAGGGGAGGCTCTGGAAACACCATATATTTT | CATSRDRGGSGNTIYF
TRBJ1-1 | 14 | - | TRBV7-9 | - | TGTGCCAGCAGCTTAGGACAGGCGAACACTGAAGCTTTCTTT | CASSLGQANTEAFF
TRBJ2-3 | 17 | - | TRBV5-1 | - | TGCGCCAGCAGCTTGGGGCCGAGGACAGGACTAGGAGATACGCAGTATTTT | CASSLGPRTGLGDTQYF
TRBJ1-1 | 16 | - | TRBV18 | - | TGTGCCAGCTCACCAGTAGGACCGCAGATGAACACTGAAGCTTTCTTT | CASSPVGPQMNTEAFF
TRBJ2-5 | 16 | - | TRBV5-1 | - | TGCGCCAGCAGCTTGGAATGGCGGGGTCCCCAAGAGACCCAGTACTTC | CASSLEWRGPQETQYF